A single sample gave rise to the 9 T cell receptor beta chains below, sequenced in a study of T cells in severe cutaneous drug reactions. Carbamazepine had induced Stevens-Johnson syndrome or toxic epidermal necrolysis in the sequenced donors. TCR subtype-specific primers in iRepertoire multiplex PCR prepared libraries for bulk and single-cell sequencing. Using the multiplex PCR reads, TCRdb records one entry per CDR3 protein without DNA. This table holds just over 20,000 distinct CDR3 sequences. The specimen was PBMCs. The receptors were sampled from a human donor with toxic epidermal necrolysis, a severe cutaneous drug reaction.

The chain is built from TRBV2 and TRBJ2-1; TCRdb indicates TRBD1, and absent DNA this call remains unverified. Germline CDR1 SNHLY, CDR2 FYNNEI. CDR3 size: 15 residues. The CDR3 loop reads CASSESWTGDNEQFF. Full variable domain (missing parts from reference TRBV2 and TRBJ2-1): EPEVTQTPSHQVTQMGQEVILRCVPISNHLYFYWYRQILGQKVEFLVSFYNNEISEKSEIFDDQFSVERPDGSNFTLKIRSTKLEDSAMYFCASSESWTGDNEQFFGPGTRLTVL.

The V gene is TRBV10-2, the J gene TRBJ2-1; TCRdb lists TRBD2, though no DNA is available to test this call. Germline V gene lookup returns CDR1 WSHSY and CDR2 SAAADI. This CDR3 contains 12 residues. CDR3 amino acids: CASGGGIDEQFF.

According to its frequency, this clonotype is medium-sized. The chain carries TRBV6-1 and TRBJ1-1; as DNA is missing, the TRBD1 call by TCRdb cannot be tested. Per germline, CDR1 MNHNS and CDR2 SASEGT. CDR3 size: 13 residues. The CDR3 region is CASSPQEWDQAFF.

The rearrangement links TRBV2 to TRBJ1-6; TCRdb designates TRBD1, a call that cannot be tested without DNA. This CDR3 is 13 amino acids long. Germline V gives CDR1 SNHLY, CDR2 FYNNEI. CDR3 amino acids: CASRRGGGSPLHF.

This CDR3 reads CASSIPLRGVSYNEQFF. The genes are TRBV19 and TRBJ2-1; the TRBD1 assignment by TCRdb is unverifiable without DNA. Germline CDR1 is LNHDA and CDR2 is SQIVND (reference sequence). This CDR3 has 17 residues.

This rearrangement joins TRBV28 to TRBJ1-1; TCRdb outputs TRBD1, but without DNA this stays unchecked. Germline CDR1 reads MDHEN; CDR2 reads SYDVKM. The CDR3 has 15 residues. CDR3: CASRDRGRPNTEAFF.

The chain recombines TRBV4-1 with TRBJ2-1; the TRBD2 assignment by TCRdb is unverifiable without DNA. The CDR3 totals 17 residues. CDR1 and CDR2 (germline): MGHRA, YSYEKL. CDR3 in amino acids: CASSPGPSGSGGNEQFF.

The J gene is TRBJ2-5, the V gene TRBV20-1; without DNA, the TCRdb call of TRBD2 cannot be checked. Germline V CDR1 and CDR2: DFQATT, SNEGSKA (reference sequence). This CDR3 has 15 residues. This chain's CDR3 is CSARKRTSGSETQYF.

This chain links TRBV29-1 with TRBJ1-2; TCRdb reports TRBD1, a call that lacks DNA to check it against. The CDR3 is 13 amino acids. CDR1 is SQVTM and CDR2 is ANQGSEA in the germline V gene. The CDR3 region is CSAPGQGAYGYTF.